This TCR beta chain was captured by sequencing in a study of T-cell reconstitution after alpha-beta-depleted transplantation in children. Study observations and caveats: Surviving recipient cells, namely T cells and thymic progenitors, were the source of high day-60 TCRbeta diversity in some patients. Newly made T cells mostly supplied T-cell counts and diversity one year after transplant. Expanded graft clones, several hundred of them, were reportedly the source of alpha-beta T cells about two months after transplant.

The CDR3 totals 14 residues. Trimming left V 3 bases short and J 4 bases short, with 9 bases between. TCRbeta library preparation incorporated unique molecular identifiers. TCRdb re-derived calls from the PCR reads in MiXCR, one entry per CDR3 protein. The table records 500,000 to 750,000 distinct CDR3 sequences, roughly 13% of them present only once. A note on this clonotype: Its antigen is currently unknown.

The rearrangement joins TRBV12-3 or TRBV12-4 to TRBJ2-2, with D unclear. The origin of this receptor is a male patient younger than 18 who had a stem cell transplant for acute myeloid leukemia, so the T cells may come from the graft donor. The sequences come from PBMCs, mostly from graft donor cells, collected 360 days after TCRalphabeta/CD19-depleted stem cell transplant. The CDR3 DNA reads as TGTGCCAGCAGTTTCCCGTGGGGCACCGGGGAGCTGTTTTTT. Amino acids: CASSFPWGTGELFF.